Following are 32 T cell receptor beta chains from one sample sequenced in a study of early T cells in non-severe SARS-CoV-2 infection (dated by TCRdb to 2020 to 2022). The library was prepared using 5' RACE. The listed sequencing device is NextSeq 500. TCRdb reanalyzed the raw reads on its own, using fastp at Q25 for trimming and MiXCR for clone calling, and kept in-frame beta chains. Merged by CDR3 protein, the rows form single entries marked with the most common genes and DNA. Present in this sample are more than 65,000 distinct CDR3 sequences, around 13% of which were seen just once. Jointly, the top ten make up under 1.5% of the sample. Sequenced material: whole blood. These receptors were taken from an adult who was a healthcare worker with PCR-confirmed SARS-CoV-2 infection or an uninfected control (not recorded which).

This chain joins TRBV24-1 and TRBJ2-5; 12 bases are a match to TRBD2. The CDR3 consists of 18 residues. V shed 3 bases and J 7 bases; nucleotides not matched to a gene: 14. The germline gives CDR1 KGHDR, CDR2 SFDVKD. CDR3 sequence: CATSDGPSGGEAPRTQYF. The CDR3 DNA follows: TGTGCCACCAGTGATGGGCCTAGCGGGGGGGAAGCACCCCGGACCCAGTACTTC.

This clonotype was seen at least ten times. The rearrangement links TRBV18 to TRBJ2-1, with D possibly matching TRBD1 (6 bases). The CDR3 spans 15 residues. Trimming shortened V by 6 bases and J by 2 bases, and 14 bases separated the two germline ends. The germline gives CDR1 KGHSH, CDR2 LQKENI. CDR3 sequence reads: CASSPTGLPYNEQFF. The DNA of the CDR3 is TGTGCCAGCTCGCCCACAGGGCTGCCCTACAATGAGCAGTTCTTC. The complete variable domain, with remaining parts taken from reference TRBV18 and TRBJ2-1, reads NAGVMQNPRHLVRRRGQEARLRCSPMKGHSHVYWYRQLPEEGLKFMVYLQKENIIDESGMPKERFSAEFPKEGPSILRIQQVVRGDSAAYFCASSPTGLPYNEQFFGPGTRLTVL.

Turning to this clonotype: One junction end disagrees with the germline gene, perhaps due to a read error. The V and J genes are TRBV3-1 and TRBJ2-3; D gene uncertain. The germline V gene has CDR1 LGHDT and CDR2 YNNKEL (reference sequence). This CDR3 has 14 residues. The CDR3: CASTQVGRGDTQYF. CDR3 coding DNA: TGTGCCAGCACCCAAGTCGGCCGTGGAGATACGCAGTATTTT.

This clonotype was seen a handful of times. CDR3 nucleotide sequence: TGCAGCGTTCTCAGACAGGGGAGGGGGGAGGAGGTCTACAATGAGCAGTTCTTC. Translation gives CSVLRQGRGEEVYNEQFF. The chain carries TRBV29-1 and TRBJ2-1; possible D gene TRBD1, 8 bases. The V gene's germline CDR1 is SQVTM and CDR2 ANQGSEA. V lost 5 bases and J 3 bases, leaving 26 bases between the germline ends. This CDR3 has 18 residues.

V is TRBV6-2 or TRBV6-3 and J is TRBJ2-7; TRBD1 might be the D (6 bases). Germline loops: CDR1 MNHEY, CDR2 SVGEGT. V lost 0 bases and J lost 4, with 16 bases in between. This CDR3 is 16 amino acids long. The CDR3 nucleotides are TGTGCCAGCAGTTACTCCCTGACAGGAGTGGCGTACGAGCAGTACTTC. This gives the protein CASSYSLTGVAYEQYF.

The chain joins TRBV7-6 to TRBJ2-1; TRBD2 agrees at 7 bases. The CDR3 sequence is 16 residues long. Germline V gives CDR1 SGHVS, CDR2 FNYEAQ. Trimming cost V 2 bases and J 0 bases; bases outside gene matches: 4. This CDR3 reads CASSLRSGASYNEQFF. The CDR3 coding sequence is TGTGCCAGCAGCTTACGGAGCGGGGCCTCCTACAATGAGCAGTTCTTC.

This clonotype was observed at least ten times. This chain joins TRBV7-2 and TRBJ2-3; D is unresolved. Germline CDR1 SGHTA, CDR2 FQGNSA. The length of the CDR3 is 14 residues. Trimming stripped 1 base from V and 4 bases from J, with 9 bases between. The CDR3 reads CASSLELLSDTQYF. For the CDR3, the DNA is TGTGCCAGCAGCTTAGAGCTGCTCTCAGATACGCAGTATTTT. Full variable domain (remainder filled in from reference TRBV7-2 and TRBJ2-3): GAGVSQSPSNKVTEKGKDVELRCDPISGHTALYWYRQSLGQGLEFLIYFQGNSAPDKSGLPSDRFSAERTGGSVSTLTIQRTQQEDSAVYLCASSLELLSDTQYFGPGTRLTVL.

This clonotype was detected only a few times. V gene TRBV5-1 combines with J gene TRBJ2-5, with no clear D. With 3 bases removed from V and 1 base from J, the gap between germline ends came to 16 bases. CDR3 length: 16 amino acids. Germline CDR1 and CDR2: SGHRS and YFSETQ. CDR3 DNA sequence: TGCGCCAGCAGCTCGACCGGCGGACGATCCCAAGAGACCCAGTACTTC. It translates to CASSSTGGRSQETQYF.

This chain uses TRBV2 with TRBJ2-7; no clear D gene. The V end was cut by 6 bases, the J end by 2 bases, with 17 bases between. The CDR3 runs to 15 residues. Germline V lookup: CDR1 SNHLY, CDR2 FYNNEI. The DNA of the CDR3 is TGTGCCAGCAGGGCCGACCCGGCTAACACCTACGAGCAGTACTTC. Encoded protein: CASRADPANTYEQYF.

There are many counts of this clonotype. CDR3: CASSQDQGYGYTF. CDR3 nucleotides: TGTGCCAGCAGCCAGGATCAGGGGTATGGCTACACCTTC. The chain uses TRBV3-1 and TRBJ1-2; the D gene is possibly TRBD1 (6 bases). V lost 3 bases, J lost 5 bases, and 10 bases lay in between. The CDR3 loop spans 13 amino acids. Germline CDR1 is LGHDT and CDR2 is YNNKEL (reference sequence).

The chain joins TRBV6-2 or TRBV6-3 to TRBJ1-5; D gene uncertain. The CDR3 spans 17 residues. The V gene lost 5 bases and the J gene lost 7 bases, with 24 bases spanning the gap. Per germline, CDR1 MNHEY and CDR2 SVGEGT. In DNA form, the CDR3 reads TGTGCCAGCAGTCTCAATCTGGGAGGCTACGCCAGGCAGCCCCAGCATTTT. As protein: CASSLNLGGYARQPQHF.

The chain has TRBV7-9 and TRBJ2-3; 9 bases agree with TRBD2. Trimming at V came to 3 bases and at J to 5 bases, leaving 9 bases not matched to a gene. In germline, CDR1 is SEHNR, CDR2 FQNEAQ (reference sequence). This CDR3 is built from 16 residues. This CDR3 is CASSFRSGGPRDTQYF. The CDR3, as DNA: TGTGCCAGCAGCTTTAGGAGCGGGGGGCCTAGAGATACGCAGTATTTT.

This clonotype occurred many times. The chain joins TRBV2 to TRBJ2-2; D unclear. The CDR3 has 12 residues. Trimming cost V 7 bases and J 6 bases, with 9 bases left between them. Germline V gives CDR1 SNHLY, CDR2 FYNNEI. This chain's CDR3 is CASTPLSGELFF. In DNA form, the CDR3 reads TGTGCCAGCACCCCGTTGTCCGGGGAGCTGTTTTTT.

This clonotype turned up a few times. The CDR3 sequence is CASRLGGEAFF. The CDR3 nucleotides are TGCGCCAGCAGGCTCGGGGGTGAAGCTTTCTTT. The V gene is TRBV10-2, the J gene TRBJ1-1; TRBD1 is a possible D gene (5 bases). Germline lookup yields CDR1 WSHSY and CDR2 SAAADI. The V and J ends lost 6 bases and 7 bases respectively, with 9 bases between them. The CDR3 runs to 11 residues.

This clonotype showed up many times. V and J are TRBV9 and TRBJ2-7, with 9 bases that match TRBD2. The ends lost 4 bases at V and 2 bases at J; junction bases unmatched: 7. CDR3 size: 15 residues. Per the germline V gene, CDR1 is SGDLS and CDR2 is YYNGEE. The CDR3 region is CASSPAGGLPYEQYF. The CDR3 region has the DNA TGTGCCAGCAGCCCCGCGGGGGGGCTACCCTACGAGCAGTACTTC.

This clonotype has only a few counts. This chain uses TRBV12-3 or TRBV12-4 with TRBJ1-6; no reliable D call. Trimming removed 3 bases at V and 9 bases at J, with 12 bases between. CDR3 length: 14 residues. The CDR3 sequence is CASSLEVASSPLHF. In DNA form, the CDR3 reads TGTGCCAGCAGTTTGGAGGTGGCGAGTTCACCCCTCCACTTT.

The rearrangement uses TRBV5-5 and TRBJ2-7; D unresolved. Germline V gene sequence: CDR1 SGHKS, CDR2 YYEKEE (reference sequence). CDR3 length equals 15 residues. Trimming left V 4 bases short and J 2 bases short, with 16 bases between. The DNA of the CDR3 is TGTGCCAGCAGCCCTTCTTGGACGTCGACCTACGAGCAGTACTTC. It specifies CASSPSWTSTYEQYF.

This clonotype appeared a few times. This chain uses TRBV5-1 with TRBJ2-5; D is possibly TRBD1 or TRBD2 (5 bases each). V lost 0 bases and J 4 bases, leaving 16 bases between the germline ends. The CDR3 runs 16 residues. Germline V lookup: CDR1 SGHRS, CDR2 YFSETQ. The CDR3 spells CASSLAGRVDGETQYF. The CDR3 bases are TGCGCCAGCAGCTTGGCGGGACGAGTAGACGGAGAGACCCAGTACTTC.

The chain uses TRBV7-9 and TRBJ1-5; unclear D gene. The CDR3 has 12 residues. V was shortened by 5 bases and J by 7 bases, with 9 bases between the two germline ends. Germline assignment: CDR1 SEHNR and CDR2 FQNEAQ (reference sequence). The CDR3 DNA sequence: TGTGCCAGCAGCCACCCGGGCCAGCCCCAGCATTTT. This codes for CASSHPGQPQHF.

This clonotype has a count of ten or more. The V call is TRBV12-3 or TRBV12-4, the J call TRBJ2-2; either TRBD1 or TRBD2 may fit D (5 bases each). The V gene lost 2 bases and the J gene lost 6 bases, with 10 bases spanning the gap. CDR3 length equals 14 residues. Here the CDR3 DNA reads TGTGCCAGCAGTTTAATTCAGGGAGCCGGGGAGCTGTTTTTT. Amino acids: CASSLIQGAGELFF.

This clonotype was seen ten or more times. The V gene is TRBV4-2, the J gene TRBJ1-4; 12 positions match TRBD1. With V trimmed by 0 bases and J by 7 bases, 9 bases remained unmatched. The germline CDR1 and CDR2 sequences are LGHNA and YNFKEQ. The CDR3 loop spans 18 amino acids. CDR3 region: CASSQDGTGGLVSEKLFF. Written as DNA, the CDR3 is TGTGCCAGCAGCCAAGATGGGACAGGGGGCTTAGTTAGTGAAAAACTGTTTTTT.

V is TRBV20-1 and J is TRBJ1-1; TRBD1 matches 7 bases. CDR3 size: 13 residues. The trim removed 4 bases at V and 5 bases at J, leaving 7 bases unmatched. Looked up from germline, CDR1 is DFQATT and CDR2 is SNEGSKA (reference sequence). CDR3 protein: CSANRGRDTEAFF. CDR3 bases: TGCAGTGCTAATAGGGGGCGGGATACTGAAGCTTTCTTT.

As DNA, the CDR3 is TGTGCCATCAGTGGAGGACAGGCTTCGTCTAACTATGGCTACACCTTC. This translates into CAISGGQASSNYGYTF. The chain combines TRBV10-3 with TRBJ1-2; 7 bases are shared with TRBD1. The CDR3 has 16 amino acids. The germline CDR1 and CDR2 sequences are ENHRY and SYGVKD. The trim removed 4 bases at V and 0 bases at J, leaving 8 bases unmatched.

The rearrangement links TRBV7-2 to TRBJ2-1, with D uncertain. The CDR3 spans 15 residues. Germline lookup yields CDR1 SGHTA and CDR2 FQGNSA. V was cut by 1 base and J by 0 bases, with 7 bases left in between. The CDR3 DNA sequence: TGTGCCAGCAGCTTAGGCTTGAGCTCCTACAATGAGCAGTTCTTC. It encodes CASSLGLSSYNEQFF.

Many counts were recorded for this clonotype. The chain joins TRBV7-8 to TRBJ1-1; 9 bases are shared with TRBD1. The trim removed 5 bases at V and 10 bases at J, leaving 20 bases unmatched. Per germline, CDR1 SGHVS and CDR2 FQNEAQ. This CDR3 has 17 amino acids. The CDR3 bases are TGTGCCAGCAGCCCGCGTATACCGGGACAGGGAGTCATCCGAGCTTTCTTT. As protein: CASSPRIPGQGVIRAFF.

This clonotype was observed at least ten times. V is TRBV29-1 and J is TRBJ1-1, with 9 bases identical to TRBD1. From germline, CDR1 is SQVTM and CDR2 ANQGSEA. The CDR3 is 14 residues long. V lost 7 bases and J lost 1; bases outside the gene matches: 7. CDR3 coding DNA: TGCAGCGGGAGACAGGGGGGGACGAACACTGAAGCTTTCTTT. It is translated as CSGRQGGTNTEAFF.

This clonotype was detected a few times. The rearrangement joins TRBV9 to TRBJ1-4, with no clear D. Trimming removed 0 bases at V and 0 bases at J, with 12 bases between. The CDR3 runs 17 residues. From germline, CDR1 is SGDLS and CDR2 YYNGEE. The CDR3 DNA reads TGTGCCAGCAGCGTAGGACCTATCATTACAACTAATGAAAAACTGTTTTTT. It codes for CASSVGPIITTNEKLFF. Drawing the rest from reference TRBV9 and TRBJ1-4, the complete variable domain is DSGVTQTPKHLITATGQRVTLRCSPRSGDLSVYWYQQSLDQGLQFLIQYYNGEERAKGNILERFSAQQFPDLHSELNLSSLELGDSALYFCASSVGPIITTNEKLFFGSGTQLSVL.

The chain links TRBV30 to TRBJ1-2; weak D call: TRBD1 (6 bases). Germline-derived CDR1 and CDR2 are GTSNPN and SVGIG (reference sequence). The length of the CDR3 is 11 residues. The V end was cut by 5 bases, the J end by 7 bases, with 11 bases between. The CDR3 DNA follows: TGTGCCTGGGACAGGCGGTCTGGCTACACCTTC. Protein: CAWDRRSGYTF.

This chain joins TRBV20-1 and TRBJ1-5, with 7 bases identical to TRBD1. The CDR3 is 13 amino acids. Germline CDR1 and CDR2: DFQATT and SNEGSKA (reference sequence). The V gene end was trimmed by 6 bases and the J gene end by 2 bases; junction bases not matched to a gene: 4. CDR3 sequence (DNA): TGCAGTGCGGAGACAGGGCGCAATCAGCCCCAGCATTTT. Residues: CSAETGRNQPQHF.

In this sample, this clonotype turned up a few times. The chain's CDR3 is CASSVEGSSSDTQYF. DNA of the CDR3: TGTGCCAGCAGCGTTGAGGGGAGTAGTTCAGATACGCAGTATTTT. V and J are TRBV9 and TRBJ2-3, with D tentatively TRBD1 or TRBD2 (5 bases each). The V end was cut by 2 bases, the J end by 4 bases, with 14 bases between. From germline, CDR1 is SGDLS and CDR2 YYNGEE. The CDR3 runs to 15 residues.

In its sample, this clonotype was seen many times. This chain connects TRBV18 to TRBJ2-5; D might be TRBD1 (5 bases). The germline V and J ends were trimmed by 5 bases and 2 bases, with 12 bases remaining between them. The germline V gene encodes CDR1 KGHSH and CDR2 LQKENI. The CDR3 has 14 amino acids. Written as DNA, the CDR3 is TGTGCCAGCTCAAGGGGTTTGGTACAAGAGACCCAGTACTTC. Protein: CASSRGLVQETQYF. The full variable domain, rest sourced from reference TRBV18 and TRBJ2-5, is NAGVMQNPRHLVRRRGQEARLRCSPMKGHSHVYWYRQLPEEGLKFMVYLQKENIIDESGMPKERFSAEFPKEGPSILRIQQVVRGDSAAYFCASSRGLVQETQYFGPGTRLLVL.

This clonotype occurred many times. CDR3 DNA: TGCGCCAGCAGCTCGGGACAGGGTTTTCTAACACCCCTCCACTTT. This gives the protein CASSSGQGFLTPLHF. The rearrangement joins TRBV5-1 to TRBJ1-6; TRBD1 matches 9 bases. CDR3 size: 15 residues. V gave up 3 bases and J gave up 11 bases; unmatched junction bases: 9. Germline values: CDR1 SGHRS, CDR2 YFSETQ.